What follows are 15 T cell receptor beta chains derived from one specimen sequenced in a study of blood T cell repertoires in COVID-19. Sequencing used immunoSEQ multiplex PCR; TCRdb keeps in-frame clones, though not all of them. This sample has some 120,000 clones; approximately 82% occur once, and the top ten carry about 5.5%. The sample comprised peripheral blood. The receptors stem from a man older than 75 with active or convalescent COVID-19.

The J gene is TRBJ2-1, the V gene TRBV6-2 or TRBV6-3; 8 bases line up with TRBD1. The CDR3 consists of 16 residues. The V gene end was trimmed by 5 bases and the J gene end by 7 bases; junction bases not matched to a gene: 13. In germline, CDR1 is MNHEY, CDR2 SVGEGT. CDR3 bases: TGTGCCAGCAGTCTCCCGGGGACAGGTATTGAGAATGAGCAGTTCTTC. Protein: CASSLPGTGIENEQFF.

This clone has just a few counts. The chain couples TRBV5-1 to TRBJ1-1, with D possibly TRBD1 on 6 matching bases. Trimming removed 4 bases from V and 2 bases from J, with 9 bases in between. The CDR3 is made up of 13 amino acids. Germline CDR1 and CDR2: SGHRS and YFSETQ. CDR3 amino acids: CASSEQGNTEAFF. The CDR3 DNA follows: TGCGCCAGCAGCGAACAGGGAAACACTGAAGCTTTCTTT.

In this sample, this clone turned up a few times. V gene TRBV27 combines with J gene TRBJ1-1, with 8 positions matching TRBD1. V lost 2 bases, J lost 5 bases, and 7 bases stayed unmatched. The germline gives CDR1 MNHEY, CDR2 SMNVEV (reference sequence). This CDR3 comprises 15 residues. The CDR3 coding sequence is TGTGCCAGCAGTTTAGGTACAGGGGGTAATACTGAAGCTTTCTTT. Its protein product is CASSLGTGGNTEAFF.

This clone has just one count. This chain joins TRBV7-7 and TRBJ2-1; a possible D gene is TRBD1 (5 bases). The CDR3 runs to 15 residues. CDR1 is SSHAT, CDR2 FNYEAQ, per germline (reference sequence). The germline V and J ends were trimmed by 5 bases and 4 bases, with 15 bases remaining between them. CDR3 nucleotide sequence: TGTGCCAGCAGCAAGACAGAACCATTATACAATGAGCAGTTCTTC. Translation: CASSKTEPLYNEQFF.

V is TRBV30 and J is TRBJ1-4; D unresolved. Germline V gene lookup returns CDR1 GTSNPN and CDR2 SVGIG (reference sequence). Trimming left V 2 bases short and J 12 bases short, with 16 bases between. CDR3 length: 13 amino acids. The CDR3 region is CAWSTLVYEELFF. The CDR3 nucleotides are TGTGCCTGGAGTACTCTGGTCTACGAAGAACTGTTTTTT.

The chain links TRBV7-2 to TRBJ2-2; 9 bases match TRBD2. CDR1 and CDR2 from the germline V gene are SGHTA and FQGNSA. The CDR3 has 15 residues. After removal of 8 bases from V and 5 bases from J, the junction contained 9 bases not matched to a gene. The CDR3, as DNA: TGTGCCAGCGGAAGATCTAGCGGGGTAACCGGGGAGCTGTTTTTT. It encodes CASGRSSGVTGELFF.

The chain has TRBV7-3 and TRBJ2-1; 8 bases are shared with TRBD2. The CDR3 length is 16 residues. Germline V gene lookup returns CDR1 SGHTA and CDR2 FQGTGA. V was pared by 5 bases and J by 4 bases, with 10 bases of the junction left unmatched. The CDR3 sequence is CASSPGAGGPYNEQFF. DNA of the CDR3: TGTGCCAGCAGCCCAGGGGCGGGGGGACCTTACAATGAGCAGTTCTTC.

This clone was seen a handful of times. CDR3 amino acids: CASSEWGTSGAQETQYF. CDR3 nucleotides: TGTGCCAGCAGTGAATGGGGGACTAGCGGGGCCCAAGAGACCCAGTACTTC. V usage is TRBV25-1 and J usage is TRBJ2-5, with 13 bases fitting TRBD2. This CDR3 has 17 amino acids. Germline loops: CDR1 MGHDK, CDR2 SYGVNS. The V and J ends lost 1 base and 1 base, in that order; junction bases with no gene match: 3.

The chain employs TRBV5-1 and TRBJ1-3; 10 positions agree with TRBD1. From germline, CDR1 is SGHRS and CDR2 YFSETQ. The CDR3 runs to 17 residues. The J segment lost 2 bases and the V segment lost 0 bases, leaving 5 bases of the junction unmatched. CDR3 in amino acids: CASSLARTGGTGNTIYF. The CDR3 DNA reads TGCGCCAGCAGCTTGGCCCGGACAGGGGGAACTGGAAACACCATATATTTT.

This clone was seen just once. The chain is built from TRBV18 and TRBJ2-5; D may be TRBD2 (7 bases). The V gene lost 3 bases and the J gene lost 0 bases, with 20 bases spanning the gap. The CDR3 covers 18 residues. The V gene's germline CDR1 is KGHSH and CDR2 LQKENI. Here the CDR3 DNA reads TGTGCCAGCTCACCCAGGGAGGGGGTATTCATCGACCAAGAGACCCAGTACTTC. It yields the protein CASSPREGVFIDQETQYF. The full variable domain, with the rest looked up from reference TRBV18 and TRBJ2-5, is NAGVMQNPRHLVRRRGQEARLRCSPMKGHSHVYWYRQLPEEGLKFMVYLQKENIIDESGMPKERFSAEFPKEGPSILRIQQVVRGDSAAYFCASSPREGVFIDQETQYFGPGTRLLVL.

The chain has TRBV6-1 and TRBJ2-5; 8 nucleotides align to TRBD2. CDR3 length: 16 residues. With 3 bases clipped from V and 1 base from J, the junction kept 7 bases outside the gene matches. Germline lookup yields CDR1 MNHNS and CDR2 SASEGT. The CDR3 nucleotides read TGTGCCAGCAGTGAGTTGGCGGGGGGTCCCCAAGAGACCCAGTACTTC. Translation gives CASSELAGGPQETQYF.

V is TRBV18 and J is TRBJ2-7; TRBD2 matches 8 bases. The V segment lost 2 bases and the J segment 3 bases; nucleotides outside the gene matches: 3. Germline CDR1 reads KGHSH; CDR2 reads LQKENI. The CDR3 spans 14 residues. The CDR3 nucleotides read TGTGCCAGCTCACCAGAGGCGGGGGGCTACGAGCAGTACTTC. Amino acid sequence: CASSPEAGGYEQYF.

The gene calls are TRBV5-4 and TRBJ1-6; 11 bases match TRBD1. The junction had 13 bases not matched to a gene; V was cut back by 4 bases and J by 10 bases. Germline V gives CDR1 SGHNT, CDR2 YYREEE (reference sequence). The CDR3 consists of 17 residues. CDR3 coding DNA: TGTGCCAGCAGCCCCCCCTACACCCGGGACAGGGGGTCACCCCTCCACTTT. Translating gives CASSPPYTRDRGSPLHF. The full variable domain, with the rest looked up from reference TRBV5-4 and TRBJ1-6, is ETGVTQSPTHLIKTRGQQVTLRCSSQSGHNTVSWYQQALGQGPQFIFQYYREEENGRGNFPPRFSGLQFPNYSSELNVNALELDDSALYLCASSPPYTRDRGSPLHFGNGTRLTVT.

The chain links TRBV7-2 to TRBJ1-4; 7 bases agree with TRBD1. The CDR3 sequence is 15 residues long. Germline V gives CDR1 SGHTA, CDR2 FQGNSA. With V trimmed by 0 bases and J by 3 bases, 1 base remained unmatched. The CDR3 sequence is CASSLAQGANEKLFF. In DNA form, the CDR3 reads TGTGCCAGCAGCTTAGCGCAGGGGGCTAATGAAAAACTGTTTTTT.

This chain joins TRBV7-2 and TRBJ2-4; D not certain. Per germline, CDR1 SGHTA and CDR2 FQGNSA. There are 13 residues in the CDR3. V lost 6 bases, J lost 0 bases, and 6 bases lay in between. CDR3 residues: CASSFGAKNIQYF. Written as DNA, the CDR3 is TGTGCCAGCAGTTTCGGAGCCAAAAACATTCAGTACTTC.